The clone carrying this TCR beta chain appeared many times. This entry comes from a study of neurological immune-mediated disorders. The cDNA was generated through 5'RACE incorporating 10-nucleotide random UMIs. TCRdb re-called the 5' RACE reads with MiXCR, one entry per CDR3 protein. This table has roughly 61,000 distinct CDR3 sequences, roughly 10% appearing once. Noted time point: longitudinal time-point 1 (baseline). The sample was PBMCs. The TCR was taken from a male donor with HTLV-1-associated myelopathy (HAM/TSP).

CDR3 in amino acids: CASSLESGGSEQYF. The CDR3 region has the DNA TGCGCCAGCAGCTTGGAATCAGGGGGCAGCGAGCAGTACTTC. The chain couples TRBV5-1 to TRBJ2-7, with TRBD1 matching over 8 bases. The CDR3 is 14 residues long. The ends lost 0 bases at V and 6 bases at J; junction bases unmatched: 5. Germline CDR1 reads SGHRS; CDR2 reads YFSETQ. Variable domain in full (rest from reference TRBV5-1 and TRBJ2-7): KAGVTQTPRYLIKTRGQQVTLSCSPISGHRSVSWYQQTPGQGLQFLFEYFSETQRNKGNFPGRFSGRQFSNSRSEMNVSTLELGDSALYLCASSLESGGSEQYFGPGTRLTVT.